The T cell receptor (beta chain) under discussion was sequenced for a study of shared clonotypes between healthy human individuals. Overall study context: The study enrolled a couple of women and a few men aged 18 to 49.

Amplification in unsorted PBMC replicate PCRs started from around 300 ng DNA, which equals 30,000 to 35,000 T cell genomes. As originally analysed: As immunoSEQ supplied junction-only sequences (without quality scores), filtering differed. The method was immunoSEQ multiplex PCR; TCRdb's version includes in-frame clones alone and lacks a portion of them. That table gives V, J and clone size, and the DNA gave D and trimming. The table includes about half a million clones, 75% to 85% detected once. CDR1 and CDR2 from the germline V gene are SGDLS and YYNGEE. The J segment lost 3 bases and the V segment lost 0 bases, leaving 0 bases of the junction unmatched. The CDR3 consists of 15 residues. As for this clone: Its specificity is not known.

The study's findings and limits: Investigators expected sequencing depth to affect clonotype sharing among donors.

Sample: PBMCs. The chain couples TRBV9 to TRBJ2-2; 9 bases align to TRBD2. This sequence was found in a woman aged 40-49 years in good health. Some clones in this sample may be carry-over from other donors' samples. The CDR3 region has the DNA TGTGCCAGCAGCGTAGCTAGCGGGGACACCGGGGAGCTGTTTTTT. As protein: CASSVASGDTGELFF.